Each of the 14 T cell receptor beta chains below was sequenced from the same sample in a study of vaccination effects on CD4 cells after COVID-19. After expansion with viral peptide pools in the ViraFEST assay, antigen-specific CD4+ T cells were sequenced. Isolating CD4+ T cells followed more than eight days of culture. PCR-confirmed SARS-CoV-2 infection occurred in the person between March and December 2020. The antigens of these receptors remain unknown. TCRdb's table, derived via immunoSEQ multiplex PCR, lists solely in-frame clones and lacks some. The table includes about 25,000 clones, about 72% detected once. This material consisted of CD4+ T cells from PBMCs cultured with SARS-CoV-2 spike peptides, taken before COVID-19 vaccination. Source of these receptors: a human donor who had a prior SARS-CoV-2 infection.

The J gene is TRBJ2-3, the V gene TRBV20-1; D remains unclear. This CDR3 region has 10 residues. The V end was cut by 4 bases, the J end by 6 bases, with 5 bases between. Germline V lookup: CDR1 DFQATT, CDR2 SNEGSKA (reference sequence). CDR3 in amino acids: CSATYDTQYF. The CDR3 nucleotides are TGCAGTGCTACATATGATACGCAGTATTTT.

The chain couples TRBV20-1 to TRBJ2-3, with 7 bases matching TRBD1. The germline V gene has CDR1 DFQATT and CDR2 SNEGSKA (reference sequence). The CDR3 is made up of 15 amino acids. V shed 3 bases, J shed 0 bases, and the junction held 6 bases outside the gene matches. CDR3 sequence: CSASRLDRSTDTQYF. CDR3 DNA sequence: TGCAGTGCTAGTCGCTTGGACAGGAGCACAGATACGCAGTATTTT.

The CDR3 region has the DNA TGTGCCAGTAGTCGGGCGCGTCCTTATGCCCAGTACTTC. It codes for CASSRARPYAQYF. V gene TRBV19 combines with J gene TRBJ2-5; D gene ambiguous. Trimming took off 5 bases at V and 9 bases at J, with 16 bases between the two ends. CDR1 is LNHDA and CDR2 is SQIVND in the germline V gene (reference sequence). The CDR3 has 13 amino acids.

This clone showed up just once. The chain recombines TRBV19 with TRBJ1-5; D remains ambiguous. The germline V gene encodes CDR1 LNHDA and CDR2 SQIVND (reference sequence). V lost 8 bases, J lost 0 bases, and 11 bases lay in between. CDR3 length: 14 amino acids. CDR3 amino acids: CASGMYASNQPQHF. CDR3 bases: TGTGCCAGTGGGATGTACGCTAGCAATCAGCCCCAGCATTTT.

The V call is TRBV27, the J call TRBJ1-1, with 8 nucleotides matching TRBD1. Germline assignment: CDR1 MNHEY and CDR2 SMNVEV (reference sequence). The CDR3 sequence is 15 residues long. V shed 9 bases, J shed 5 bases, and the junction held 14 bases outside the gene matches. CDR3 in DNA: TGTGCCAGTTTAGAGGCAGGGGGCAGGGGAACTGAAGCTTTCTTT. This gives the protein CASLEAGGRGTEAFF.

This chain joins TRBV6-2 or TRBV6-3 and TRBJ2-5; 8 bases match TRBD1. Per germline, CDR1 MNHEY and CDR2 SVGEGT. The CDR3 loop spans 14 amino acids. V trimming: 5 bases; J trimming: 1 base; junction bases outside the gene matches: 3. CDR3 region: CASSPTGGQETQYF. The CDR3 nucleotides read TGTGCCAGCAGTCCAACAGGGGGCCAAGAGACCCAGTACTTC.

The CDR3 region has the DNA TGTGCCAGCAGCCGACTCGACAATGAGCAGTTCTTC. It yields the protein CASSRLDNEQFF. This rearrangement joins TRBV3-1 (or the pseudogene TRBV3-2) to TRBJ2-1; D uncertain. The V gene lost 4 bases and the J gene lost 5 bases, with 6 bases spanning the gap. Germline CDR1 and CDR2: LGHDT and YNNKEL (reference sequence). The CDR3 has 12 amino acids.

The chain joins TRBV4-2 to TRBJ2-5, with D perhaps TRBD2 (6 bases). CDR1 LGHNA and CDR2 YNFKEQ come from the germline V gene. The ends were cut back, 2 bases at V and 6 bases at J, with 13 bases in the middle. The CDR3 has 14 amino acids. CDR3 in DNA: TGTGCCAGCAGCCAACGGGGGATCCTTCAGACCCAGTACTTC. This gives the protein CASSQRGILQTQYF.

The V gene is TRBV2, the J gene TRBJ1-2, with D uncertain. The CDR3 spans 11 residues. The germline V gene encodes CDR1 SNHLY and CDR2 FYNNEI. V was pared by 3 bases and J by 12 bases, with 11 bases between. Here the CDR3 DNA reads TGTGCCAGCAGTGATTGGTCAGGTCACACCTTC. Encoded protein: CASSDWSGHTF. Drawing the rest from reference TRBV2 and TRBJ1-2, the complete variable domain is EPEVTQTPSHQVTQMGQEVILRCVPISNHLYFYWYRQILGQKVEFLVSFYNNEISEKSEIFDDQFSVERPDGSNFTLKIRSTKLEDSAMYFCASSDWSGHTFGSGTRLTVV.

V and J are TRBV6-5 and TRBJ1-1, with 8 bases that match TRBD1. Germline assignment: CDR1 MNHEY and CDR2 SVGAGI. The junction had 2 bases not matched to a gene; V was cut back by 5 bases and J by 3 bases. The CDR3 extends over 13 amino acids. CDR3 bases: TGTGCCAGCAGTAAGGACAGGGACACTGAAGCTTTCTTT. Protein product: CASSKDRDTEAFF.

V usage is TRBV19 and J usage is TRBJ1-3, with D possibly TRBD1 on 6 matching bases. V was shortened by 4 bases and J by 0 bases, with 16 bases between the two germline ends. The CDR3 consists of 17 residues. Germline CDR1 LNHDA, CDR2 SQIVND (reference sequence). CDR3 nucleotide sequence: TGTGCCAGTAGTAGACCGCGGGGGCAGTTCTCTGGAAACACCATATATTTT. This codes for CASSRPRGQFSGNTIYF. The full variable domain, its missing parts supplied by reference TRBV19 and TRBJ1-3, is DGGITQSPKYLFRKEGQNVTLSCEQNLNHDAMYWYRQDPGQGLRLIYYSQIVNDFQKGDIAEGYSVSREKKESFPLTVTSAQKNPTAFYLCASSRPRGQFSGNTIYFGEGSWLTVV.

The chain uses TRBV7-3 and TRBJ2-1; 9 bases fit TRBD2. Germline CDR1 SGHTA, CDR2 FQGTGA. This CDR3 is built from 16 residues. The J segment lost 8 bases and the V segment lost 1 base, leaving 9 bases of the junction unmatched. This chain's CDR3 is CASSLRRGGASDEQFF. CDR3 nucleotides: TGTGCCAGCAGCTTAAGACGCGGGGGGGCCTCGGATGAGCAGTTCTTC.

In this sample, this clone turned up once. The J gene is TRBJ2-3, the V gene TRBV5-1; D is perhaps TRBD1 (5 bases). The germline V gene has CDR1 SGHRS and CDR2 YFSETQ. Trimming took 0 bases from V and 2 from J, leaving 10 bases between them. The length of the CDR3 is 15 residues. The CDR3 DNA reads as TGCGCCAGCAGCTTGGCCAGGGCCATCACAGATACGCAGTATTTT. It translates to CASSLARAITDTQYF.

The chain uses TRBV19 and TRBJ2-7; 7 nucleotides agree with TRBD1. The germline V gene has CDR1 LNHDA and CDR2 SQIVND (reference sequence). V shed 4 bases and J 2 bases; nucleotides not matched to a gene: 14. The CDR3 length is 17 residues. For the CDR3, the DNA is TGTGCCAGTAGTAGCCCCTTTACAGGGGAACAAACCTACGAGCAGTACTTC. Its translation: CASSSPFTGEQTYEQYF.